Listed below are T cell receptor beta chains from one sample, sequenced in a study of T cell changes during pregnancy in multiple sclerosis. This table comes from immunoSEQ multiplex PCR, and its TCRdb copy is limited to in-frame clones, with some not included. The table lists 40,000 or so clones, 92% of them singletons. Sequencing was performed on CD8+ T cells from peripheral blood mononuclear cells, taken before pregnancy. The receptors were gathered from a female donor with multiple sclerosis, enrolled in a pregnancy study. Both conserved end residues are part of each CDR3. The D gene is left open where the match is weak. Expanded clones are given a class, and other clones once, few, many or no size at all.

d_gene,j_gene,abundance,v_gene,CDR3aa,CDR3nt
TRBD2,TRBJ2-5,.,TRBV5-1,CASSFMARGGQETQYF,TGCGCCAGCAGCTTCATGGCACGCGGGGGCCAAGAGACCCAGTACTTC
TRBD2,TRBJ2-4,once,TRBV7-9,CASSPGTSGGRAKNIQYF,TGTGCCAGCAGCCCTGGGACTAGCGGGGGTAGAGCCAAAAACATTCAGTACTTC
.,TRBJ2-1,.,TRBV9,CASSVREGGFRDEQFF,TGTGCCAGCAGCGTACGGGAAGGGGGATTTAGAGATGAGCAGTTCTTC
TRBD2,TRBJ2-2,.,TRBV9,CASSPLGGVTGELFF,TGTGCCAGCAGCCCTCTGGGGGGGGTAACCGGGGAGCTGTTTTTT
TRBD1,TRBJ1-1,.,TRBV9,CASSPRDRNTEAFF,TGTGCCAGCAGCCCCCGGGACAGGAACACTGAAGCTTTCTTT
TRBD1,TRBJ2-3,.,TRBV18,CASSPMDRGSTDTQYF,TGTGCCAGCTCACCAATGGACAGGGGGTCCACAGATACGCAGTATTTT
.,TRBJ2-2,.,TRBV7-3,CASSLSGSGYLGELFF,TGTGCCAGCAGCTTATCTGGCTCGGGGTATCTCGGGGAGCTGTTTTTT
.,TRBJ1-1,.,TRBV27,CASSLGGTYTEAFF,TGTGCCAGCAGTTTAGGAGGGACTTACACTGAAGCTTTCTTT
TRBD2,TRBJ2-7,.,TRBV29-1,CSVGSGSLYEQYF,TGCAGCGTTGGGAGCGGGAGTCTTTACGAGCAGTACTTC
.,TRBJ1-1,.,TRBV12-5,CASGLSAGAVTEAFF,TGTGCTAGTGGTTTGTCGGCAGGGGCGGTCACTGAAGCTTTCTTT
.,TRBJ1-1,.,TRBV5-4,CASSPGQMNTEAFF,TGTGCCAGCAGCCCCGGACAGATGAACACTGAAGCTTTCTTT
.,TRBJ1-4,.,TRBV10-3,CAISEIRRSTNEKLFF,TGTGCCATCAGTGAAATTCGTAGGAGCACTAATGAAAAACTGTTTTTT
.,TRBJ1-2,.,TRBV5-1,CASSLGLTAYGYTF,TGCGCCAGCAGCCTTGGCCTGACAGCCTATGGCTACACCTTC
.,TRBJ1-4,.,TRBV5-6,CASSLGGGGLNEKLFF,TGTGCCAGCAGCTTGGGGGGAGGCGGATTAAATGAAAAACTGTTTTTT
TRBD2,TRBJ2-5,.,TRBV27,CASSSKTSGQETQYF,TGTGCCAGCAGTTCGAAGACTAGCGGCCAAGAGACCCAGTACTTC
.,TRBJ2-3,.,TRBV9,CASSVSSVGLTDTQYF,TGTGCCAGCAGCGTAAGCAGCGTCGGATTAACAGATACGCAGTATTTT
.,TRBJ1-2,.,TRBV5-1,CASSLVGLGDGYTF,TGCGCCAGCAGCTTGGTCGGACTTGGAGATGGCTACACCTTC
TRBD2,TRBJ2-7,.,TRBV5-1,CASKGGLASYEQYF,TGCGCCAGCAAAGGCGGACTAGCGTCCTACGAGCAGTACTTC
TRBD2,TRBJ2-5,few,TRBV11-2,CASSPGASGSLHQYF,TGTGCCAGCAGCCCTGGGGCTAGCGGGAGCCTGCACCAGTACTTC
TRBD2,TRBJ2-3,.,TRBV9,CASSVNPVKASSGGPSTDTQYF,TGTGCCAGCAGCGTAAACCCCGTAAAGGCGTCTAGCGGGGGACCTAGCACAGATACGCAGTATTTT
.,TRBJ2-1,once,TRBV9,CASSVGTTYNEQFF,TGTGCCAGCAGCGTAGGGACTACCTACAATGAGCAGTTCTTC
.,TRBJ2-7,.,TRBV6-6,CASSYSGREQYF,TGTGCCAGCAGTTACTCGGGGCGGGAGCAGTACTTC
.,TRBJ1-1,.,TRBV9,CASSAVLLNTEAFF,TGTGCCAGCAGCGCGGTCCTGCTGAACACTGAAGCTTTCTTT
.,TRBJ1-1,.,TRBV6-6,CASSYSTGGGPEAFF,TGTGCCAGCAGTTATTCCACTGGGGGGGGTCCTGAAGCTTTCTTT
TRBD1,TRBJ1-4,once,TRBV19,CASSADRAATNEKLFF,TGTGCCAGTAGTGCCGACAGGGCTGCAACTAATGAAAAACTGTTTTTT
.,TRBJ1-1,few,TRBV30,CAWGGQRTEAFF,TGTGCCTGGGGTGGACAGCGCACTGAAGCTTTCTTT
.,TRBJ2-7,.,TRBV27,CASSLSLKGQPREQYF,TGTGCCAGCAGTTTATCTTTAAAGGGACAACCTCGCGAGCAGTACTTC
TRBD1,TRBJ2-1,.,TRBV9,CASSVGDRVHEQFF,TGTGCCAGCAGCGTAGGGGACAGGGTCCATGAGCAGTTCTTC
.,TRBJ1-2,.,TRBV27,CASSSTGIYGYTF,TGTGCCAGCAGTTCAACAGGGATCTATGGCTACACCTTC
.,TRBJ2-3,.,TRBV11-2,CASSSNRGYTDTQYF,TGTGCCAGCAGCTCAAATAGAGGATACACAGATACGCAGTATTTT
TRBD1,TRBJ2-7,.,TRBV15,CATSRDKRDRSTYEQYF,TGTGCCACCAGCAGAGATAAAAGGGACAGGTCAACCTACGAGCAGTACTTC
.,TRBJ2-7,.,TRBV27,CASSKGEGGEQYF,TGTGCCAGCAGTAAGGGGGAGGGGGGCGAGCAGTACTTC
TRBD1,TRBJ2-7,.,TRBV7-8,CASSPPEDRVYEQYF,TGTGCCAGCAGCCCTCCCGAGGACAGGGTGTACGAGCAGTACTTC
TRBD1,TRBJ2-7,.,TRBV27,CASSFGQGGVYEQYF,TGTGCCAGCAGTTTCGGACAGGGCGGTGTCTACGAGCAGTACTTC
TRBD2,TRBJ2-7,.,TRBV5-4,CASSSHSRIAGVNYEQYF,TGTGCCAGCAGCTCTCACTCGAGGATAGCGGGAGTGAACTACGAGCAGTACTTC
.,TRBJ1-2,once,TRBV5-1,CASSLGDINYGYTF,TGCGCCAGCAGCTTGGGGGACATAAACTATGGCTACACCTTC
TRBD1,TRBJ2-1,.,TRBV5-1,CASSLKGAPYNEQFF,TGCGCCAGCAGCTTGAAGGGGGCCCCCTACAATGAGCAGTTCTTC
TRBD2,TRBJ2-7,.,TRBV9,CASSVGASGALGYEQYF,TGTGCCAGCAGCGTAGGGGCTAGCGGGGCCTTAGGGTACGAGCAGTACTTC
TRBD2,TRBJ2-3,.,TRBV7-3,CASSLTRTSGGVGTDTQYF,TGTGCCAGCAGCTTAACGAGGACTAGCGGGGGAGTGGGCACAGATACGCAGTATTTT
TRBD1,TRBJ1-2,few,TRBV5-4,CASSLIGGTGISYGYTF,TGTGCCAGCAGCTTGATAGGGGGGACAGGGATTTCCTATGGCTACACCTTC
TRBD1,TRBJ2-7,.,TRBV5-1,CASSPTGGPYEQYF,TGCGCCAGCAGCCCGACAGGGGGCCCCTACGAGCAGTACTTC
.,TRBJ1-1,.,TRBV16,CASSQSVSTEAFF,TGTGCCAGCAGCCAATCGGTTAGTACTGAAGCTTTCTTT
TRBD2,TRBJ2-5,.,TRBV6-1,CASSEWGGQETQYF,TGTGCCAGCAGTGAATGGGGGGGCCAAGAGACCCAGTACTTC
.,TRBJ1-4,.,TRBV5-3,CARSLACSSLNEKLFF,TGTGCCAGAAGCTTGGCCTGTAGCAGCCTTAATGAAAAACTGTTTTTT
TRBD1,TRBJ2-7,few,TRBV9,CASSVGTGVYEQYF,TGTGCCAGCAGCGTGGGGACAGGGGTCTACGAGCAGTACTTC